Described below is a single TCR beta chain sequence and its context. Its target is unknown. The sample comes from a study of cytomegalovirus exposure and HLA in healthy donors. In the PCR, 60 Vbeta and 13 Jbeta primers were used. Clones were sequenced by immunoSEQ multiplex PCR, and TCRdb holds only the in-frame ones, with some missing. Reported are about 58,000 clones; the ten largest clones contain less than 2.5%. Trimming pared 3 bases from V and 11 bases from J, leaving 13 bases between. The length of the CDR3 is 11 residues. Germline assignment: CDR1 DFQATT and CDR2 SNEGSKA (reference sequence). Study-wide points: Association of a missense DCLRE1C variant with TCR beta V- and J-gene trimming was reported in a later analysis.

The source of this sequence is a woman between 18 and 30 years old in good health and CMV-seronegative. What was sequenced was PBMCs. The chain carries TRBV20-1 and TRBJ1-1; D remains ambiguous. The CDR3 DNA reads as TGCAGTGCTAGTGTTCGGGAGTTCGCTTTCTTT. Translating gives CSASVREFAFF.